This T cell receptor beta chain emerged from a study of blood T cells in healthy people across ages. On this clonotype itself: Its antigen is as yet unknown.

All donors came from Russia, were Caucasian and healthy, and spanned ages 6 to 90. Germline CDR1 SNHLY, CDR2 FYNNEI. CDR3 length equals 14 residues. V lost 7 bases and J 4 bases, leaving 13 bases between the germline ends. The second PCR ran about 6 to 11 cycles with a sample-barcoded 5' primer and J-beta primers. Tagging of each cDNA molecule was performed by a template-switch adaptor with 12 random nucleotides. Using its own MiXCR run on the 5' RACE reads, TCRdb lists one record per CDR3 protein. The sample has around 1,000,000 distinct CDR3 sequences; more than 30% are singletons. Overall study findings and caveats: Roughly linear declines in TCR beta diversity per million T cells occurred with age. It was not possible, with unsorted PBMCs, to conclusively compare naive and antigen-experienced cells.

This receptor was identified in a man between 18 and 29 years old in good health. The V call is TRBV2, the J call TRBJ2-2; D is unresolved. What was sequenced was blood. The CDR3 sequence is CASNDGRGTGELFF. The CDR3 DNA is TGTGCCAGCAATGACGGGCGAGGCACCGGGGAGCTGTTTTTT.